This TCR beta chain was captured by sequencing in a study of identical twins. With regard to this clonotype: The target antigen is unknown.

Template switching added a universal primer binding site, and final cDNA carried unique molecular identifiers. TCRdb reanalysed the 5' RACE reads using MiXCR and keeps one entry per CDR3 protein. The table has 200,000 to 250,000 distinct CDR3 sequences, 5.5% to 7% seen once. The donor group consisted entirely of healthy Caucasians. Germline lookup yields CDR1 SGHTA and CDR2 FQGNSA. This CDR3 has 15 amino acids. Trimming removed 1 base from V and 2 bases from J, with 9 bases in between. Study-level points and caveats: The study based its conclusions on cross-sectional statistical analysis and did not follow the same donors. Part of the zero-insertion signal could reflect confounding by invariant MAIT and iNKT cells.

The sample also formed part of further work on yellow fever vaccine responses in identical twins.

The sequenced sample consisted of memory (CD45RO+) T cells sorted from blood. The V call is TRBV7-2, the J call TRBJ1-3; D gene ambiguous. This clonotype was obtained from a woman younger than 35 in good health. DNA of the CDR3: TGTGCCAGCAGCTTAGTTTCCGGGGCTGGAAACACCATATATTTT. This codes for CASSLVSGAGNTIYF.